Below, 8 T cell receptor beta chains from the same sample are listed, as sequenced in a study of immune heterogeneity within non-small cell lung tumors. It was a multiplex PCR that amplified TCR beta CDR3, with 32 V and 13 J primers. Each CDR3 protein gets one entry after TCRdb re-called the multiplex PCR reads with MiXCR. Of about 4,600 distinct CDR3 sequences in the sample, approximately 40% were seen once. Template material comprised bulk tumor genomic DNA at 600 ng per sample. While surgery was under way, several biopsies spaced far apart were taken per primary tumor. Those enrolled were patients newly diagnosed with untreated non-small cell lung cancer and undergoing curative surgery. The sequencing input was lung tumor tissue. Source of these receptors: a woman aged 45-60 years with non-small cell lung cancer.

By sample fraction, this clonotype is medium-sized (0.01 to 0.1%). The rearrangement links TRBV2 to TRBJ2-7; D is ambiguous. There are 11 residues in the CDR3. The V end was cut by 5 bases, the J end by 5 bases, with 7 bases between. CDR1 and CDR2 from the germline V gene are SNHLY and FYNNEI. CDR3 nucleotide sequence: TGTGCCAGCAGTCAGGCCGACGAGCAGTACTTC. As protein: CASSQADEQYF.

The chain couples TRBV27 to TRBJ2-7, with 8 bases aligning to TRBD2. V dropped 2 bases and J dropped 6; count of bases not matched to a gene: 6. The CDR3 is made up of 14 amino acids. The germline V gene encodes CDR1 MNHEY and CDR2 SMNVEV (reference sequence). Here the CDR3 reads CASSLPGGPVEQYF. CDR3 nucleotides: TGTGCCAGCAGTTTACCGGGAGGGCCTGTCGAGCAGTACTTC.

The rearrangement joins TRBV13 to TRBJ2-6; perhaps TRBD2 as D (6 bases). Looked up from germline, CDR1 is PRHDT and CDR2 is FYEKMQ (reference sequence). The ends were cut back, 1 base at V and 2 bases at J, with 12 bases in the middle. This CDR3 has 17 residues. CDR3 DNA: TGTGCCAGCAGCTTAGCGCCAGGGAGGCCTGGGGCCAACGTCCTGACTTTC. This sequence encodes CASSLAPGRPGANVLTF. Drawing the rest from reference TRBV13 and TRBJ2-6, the complete variable domain is AAGVIQSPRHLIKEKRETATLKCYPIPRHDTVYWYQQGPGQDPQFLISFYEKMQSDKGSIPDRFSAQQFSDYHSELNMSSLELGDSALYFCASSLAPGRPGANVLTFGAGSRLTVL.

By share of the sample, this clonotype is medium-sized (0.01 to 0.1%). The J gene is TRBJ2-7, the V gene TRBV27, with D perhaps matching TRBD1 (6 bases). Germline CDR1 reads MNHEY; CDR2 reads SMNVEV (reference sequence). There are 14 residues in the CDR3. Trimming removed 0 bases from V and 6 bases from J, with 12 bases in between. CDR3 sequence reads: CASSLSGTITEQYF. The CDR3 DNA follows: TGTGCCAGCAGTTTATCGGGGACAATAACCGAGCAGTACTTC.

Of note for this clonotype: This may arise from a read error, as a much more abundant clone is one base away. The chain has TRBV19 and TRBJ2-5, with 10 bases matching TRBD1. Germline lookup yields CDR1 LNHDA and CDR2 SQIVND (reference sequence). This CDR3 has 15 amino acids. CDR3 in amino acids: CANSSNRDRGETQYF. The CDR3 DNA reads TGTGCCAATAGTTCCAACCGGGACAGGGGAGAGACCCAGTACTTC.

The V call is TRBV13, the J call TRBJ2-2; D possibly matches TRBD1 or TRBD2 (5 bases each). V shed 1 base and J shed 1 base, with 10 bases lying between them. This CDR3 spans 16 amino acids. Germline-derived CDR1 and CDR2 are PRHDT and FYEKMQ (reference sequence). CDR3 sequence: CASSLAGGLNTGELFF. Here the CDR3 DNA reads TGTGCCAGCAGCTTAGCTGGGGGTCTGAACACCGGGGAGCTGTTTTTT.

Details on this clonotype: A much larger clonotype is one base distant, so this may be a read error. The chain is built from TRBV28 and TRBJ1-1; D is unclear. Between the trimmed V and J ends, which lost 3 bases and 5 bases, there was a span of 10 bases. CDR1 MDHEN and CDR2 SYDVKM come from the germline V gene. There are 13 residues in the CDR3. The chain's CDR3 is CASSFGSGTEAFF. In nucleotides, the CDR3 is TGTGCCAGCAGTTTCGGAAGCGGGACTGAAGCTTTCTTT.

J is TRBJ2-7 and V is TRBV9; D unclear. CDR1 and CDR2 from the germline V gene are SGDLS and YYNGEE. The V and J ends lost 4 bases and 0 bases respectively, with 8 bases between them. CDR3 length: 13 residues. CDR3 residues: CASSFVISYEQYF. The CDR3 coding sequence is TGTGCCAGCAGCTTCGTCATCTCCTACGAGCAGTACTTC.